These 24 T cell receptor beta chains were all obtained from the same sample, sequenced in a study of shared clonotypes between healthy human individuals. CD8 cells regarded as naive lacked CD45RO, were positively chosen for CCR7, and omitted terminally differentiated effector memory CD45RA+ cells. Sequenced by immunoSEQ multiplex PCR; TCRdb stores in-frame clones only, minus some. In the table there are 2 million to 2.5 million clones, 85% to 95% of which are singletons. The sequenced sample was naive CD8+ T cells from PBMCs. Every receptor here comes from a man between 18 and 29 years old in good health. Some clones in this sample may be carry-over from other donors' samples.

The rearrangement links TRBV18 to TRBJ2-7; D tentatively fits TRBD1 or TRBD2 (5 bases each). V gave up 6 bases and J gave up 0 bases, with 12 bases separating them. Germline values: CDR1 KGHSH, CDR2 LQKENI. This CDR3 contains 14 residues. The CDR3 DNA sequence: TGTGCCAGCTCCATTTCAGGGAGCTCCTACGAGCAGTACTTC. It is translated as CASSISGSSYEQYF.

This sequence joins TRBV6-5 and TRBJ2-7, with a possible D match to TRBD2 (5 bases). Trimming took off 6 bases at V and 3 bases at J, with 15 bases between the two ends. CDR1 and CDR2 (germline): MNHEY, SVGAGI. The CDR3 consists of 14 residues. The CDR3 reads CASRPGVRNYEQYF. DNA for the CDR3: TGTGCCAGCAGACCCGGGGTCCGCAACTACGAGCAGTACTTC.

This chain connects TRBV7-8 to TRBJ1-1, with D uncertain. V was cut by 1 base and J by 1 base, with 13 bases left in between. Germline assignment: CDR1 SGHVS and CDR2 FQNEAQ. The length of the CDR3 is 16 residues. CDR3 bases: TGTGCCAGCAGCTTAGGGGCATTCCCTTGGAACACTGAAGCTTTCTTT. This codes for CASSLGAFPWNTEAFF.

This clone occurred once. The rearrangement links TRBV27 to TRBJ2-7, with D possibly called TRBD1 or TRBD2 (6 bases each). From germline, CDR1 is MNHEY and CDR2 SMNVEV (reference sequence). The CDR3 covers 14 residues. V shed 0 bases and J shed 6 bases, with 12 bases lying between them. The CDR3, as DNA: TGTGCCAGCAGTTTATCCCTCGGGGGCGGCGAGCAGTACTTC. Translating it yields CASSLSLGGGEQYF.

This clone was found once. The J gene is TRBJ2-1, the V gene TRBV29-1; 9 nucleotides align to TRBD2. The V gene end was trimmed by 7 bases and the J gene end by 10 bases; junction bases not matched to a gene: 14. The CDR3 runs 14 residues. Germline values: CDR1 SQVTM, CDR2 ANQGSEA. CDR3 nucleotide sequence: TGCAGCGAGAAGGCGGGAGGGCCGTCTGGGGAGCAGTTCTTC. The encoded protein is CSEKAGGPSGEQFF.

The rearrangement uses TRBV28 and TRBJ2-7, with D tentatively TRBD1 (6 bases). The V end lost 4 bases, the J end lost 6 bases, and 13 bases lay between the germline ends. The CDR3 is 13 amino acids. In germline, CDR1 is MDHEN, CDR2 SYDVKM. The CDR3 sequence is CASSSDTGREQYF. The DNA for the CDR3 is TGTGCCAGCAGTTCCGACACAGGGCGCGAGCAGTACTTC.

Remarks on this clone: The same CDR3 arises from other DNA sequences in this sample as well. The chain uses TRBV19 and TRBJ2-7, with D uncertain. The germline V gene encodes CDR1 LNHDA and CDR2 SQIVND (reference sequence). V was shortened by 6 bases and J by 7 bases, with 10 bases between the two germline ends. The CDR3 is made up of 11 amino acids. CDR3 protein: CASSPGGEQYF. The CDR3 DNA reads as TGTGCCAGTAGCCCGGGTGGAGAGCAGTACTTC.

The chain joins TRBV7-7 to TRBJ2-7, with 9 bases that match TRBD1. CDR1 SSHAT and CDR2 FNYEAQ come from the germline V gene (reference sequence). This CDR3 is 14 amino acids long. V trimming: 4 bases; J trimming: 4 bases; junction bases outside the gene matches: 5. The CDR3 protein is CASSSQGAFYEQYF. The CDR3, as DNA: TGTGCCAGCAGCTCACAGGGGGCTTTTTACGAGCAGTACTTC. Looking up the rest from reference TRBV7-7 and TRBJ2-7 gives the full variable domain: GAGVSQSPRYKVTKRGQDVTLRCDPISSHATLYWYQQALGQGPEFLTYFNYEAQPDKSGLPSDRFSAERPEGSISTLTIQRTEQRDSAMYRCASSSQGAFYEQYFGPGTRLTVT.

This clone was observed once. The gene calls are TRBV6-5 and TRBJ2-3; 7 nucleotides agree with TRBD2. Germline V CDR1 and CDR2: MNHEY, SVGAGI. This CDR3 has 14 residues. V shed 2 bases, J shed 10 bases, and the junction held 9 bases outside the gene matches. CDR3 region: CASSYGGPAGPQYF. The CDR3 DNA follows: TGTGCCAGCAGTTACGGGGGTCCAGCGGGACCGCAGTATTTT.

Here the CDR3 DNA reads TGCGCCAGCAGCTTGGAAGGGGGGCTGGGAGATACGCAGTATTTT. This codes for CASSLEGGLGDTQYF. The chain recombines TRBV4-3 with TRBJ2-3; tentatively, D is TRBD1 or TRBD2 (6 bases each). The CDR3 sequence is 15 residues long. Trimming took 5 bases from V and 5 from J, leaving 17 bases between them. From germline, CDR1 is LGHNA and CDR2 YSLEER.

This chain uses TRBV4-1 with TRBJ2-1, with 8 positions matching TRBD2. V lost 3 bases to trimming and J lost 5 bases; unmatched junction nucleotides: 9. CDR3 size: 16 residues. The V gene's germline CDR1 is MGHRA and CDR2 YSYEKL. The CDR3 DNA reads TGCGCCAGCAGCCAGGGGGTGGGTAGCGGGAACAATGAGCAGTTCTTC. Amino acid sequence: CASSQGVGSGNNEQFF.

Worth noting for this clone: Given the absence of the conserved phenylalanine or tryptophan at the CDR3 end, a read error is likely. The DNA is left out, because the CDR3 cannot be placed on it with certainty; the CDR3 is given as TCRdb lists it. The rearrangement joins TRBV13 to TRBJ1-1; the table's D gene call, TRBD1, was not cross checked with the DNA. Termini included, the CDR3 measures 16 amino acids. CDR1 PRHDT and CDR2 FYEKMQ come from the germline V gene (reference sequence). Here the CDR3 reads CASSLGLPSVGTGEWM.

This chain connects TRBV7-6 to TRBJ2-4; no reliable D call. The germline CDR1 and CDR2 sequences are SGHVS and FNYEAQ. V dropped 1 base and J dropped 2 bases, with 9 bases sitting between them. The CDR3 has 15 residues. Here the CDR3 DNA reads TGTGCCAGCAGCTTAGGCCCAGGAACCAAAAACATTCAGTACTTC. This translates into CASSLGPGTKNIQYF.

This chain uses TRBV27 with TRBJ2-2; D gene unclear. Germline CDR1 reads MNHEY; CDR2 reads SMNVEV (reference sequence). V dropped 2 bases and J dropped 2 bases, with 12 bases sitting between them. CDR3 size: 16 residues. CDR3 bases: TGTGCCAGCAGTTTAATTTGGATAGGAAACACCGGGGAGCTGTTTTTT. It specifies CASSLIWIGNTGELFF.

As concerns this clone: The identical CDR3 is also encoded by other nucleotide sequences in the sample. This sequence joins TRBV4-3 and TRBJ1-1; D is undetermined. CDR1 and CDR2 from the germline V gene are LGHNA and YSLEER. V shed 3 bases and J shed 2 bases, with 4 bases lying between them. The CDR3 totals 12 residues. The CDR3 DNA follows: TGCGCCAGCAGCCAGGGAAACACTGAAGCTTTCTTT. Translation: CASSQGNTEAFF.

This chain connects TRBV27 to TRBJ2-7; weak D call: TRBD1 (5 bases). The length of the CDR3 is 13 residues. Germline loops: CDR1 MNHEY, CDR2 SMNVEV (reference sequence). Trimming stripped 3 bases from V and 3 bases from J, with 9 bases between. CDR3 sequence reads: CASSFGHYYEQYF. The CDR3 DNA reads as TGTGCCAGCAGTTTCGGACACTACTACGAGCAGTACTTC.

The V call is TRBV5-8, the J call TRBJ1-2; no clear D. Trimming took off 6 bases at V and 8 bases at J, with 8 bases between the two ends. This CDR3 contains 10 residues. From germline, CDR1 is SGHTS and CDR2 YDEGEE. The CDR3 region is CASMGLGYTF. The CDR3 DNA sequence: TGTGCCAGCATGGGTCTGGGCTACACCTTC.

The chain has TRBV11-1 and TRBJ2-3, with a possible D match to TRBD2 (6 bases). The CDR3 totals 17 residues. Germline CDR1 is SGHAT and CDR2 is FQDESV (reference sequence). The V and J ends lost 1 base and 0 bases respectively, with 14 bases between them. The CDR3 coding sequence is TGTGCCAGCAGCTTAGGGTCTAGCGTACCTAGCACAGATACGCAGTATTTT. Residues: CASSLGSSVPSTDTQYF.

The rearrangement links TRBV7-8 to TRBJ2-2, with D unclear. Germline V gene data show CDR1 as SGHVS and CDR2 as FQNEAQ. The ends were cut back, 1 base at V and 3 bases at J, with 6 bases in the middle. The CDR3 length is 14 residues. As DNA, the CDR3 is TGTGCCAGCAGCTTAGGAACTTACACCGGGGAGCTGTTTTTT. Protein: CASSLGTYTGELFF. The variable domain in full, completed from reference TRBV7-8 and TRBJ2-2, reads GAGVSQSPRYKVAKRGQDVALRCDPISGHVSLFWYQQALGQGPEFLTYFQNEAQLDKSGLPSDRFFAERPEGSVSTLKIQRTQQEDSAVYLCASSLGTYTGELFFGEGSRLTVL.

This clone was seen just once. The chain carries TRBV11-2 and TRBJ1-2; D possibly corresponds to TRBD1 (5 bases). The CDR3 runs 13 residues. Trimming cost V 2 bases and J 5 bases, with 9 bases left between them. Germline V gives CDR1 SGHAT, CDR2 FQNNGV. The CDR3, as DNA: TGTGCCAGCAGCTTAAGGGACGGTTATGGCTACACCTTC. It yields the protein CASSLRDGYGYTF.

This chain links TRBV5-1 with TRBJ2-1, with 8 bases aligning to TRBD2. CDR1 and CDR2 from the germline V gene are SGHRS and YFSETQ. The V segment lost 4 bases and the J segment 8 bases; nucleotides outside the gene matches: 14. CDR3 size: 16 residues. CDR3 nucleotides: TGCGCCAGCAGCCCGGGACTAGTAGACCCTAGGGATGAGCAGTTCTTC. Its protein product is CASSPGLVDPRDEQFF.

This chain uses TRBV28 with TRBJ2-5; 11 nucleotides line up with TRBD2. CDR1 is MDHEN and CDR2 is SYDVKM in the germline V gene. The CDR3 runs 15 residues. V shed 6 bases, J shed 5 bases, and the junction held 8 bases outside the gene matches. The CDR3 protein is CASRRLAGGWETQYF. The CDR3, as DNA: TGTGCCAGCAGACGCCTAGCGGGAGGTTGGGAGACCCAGTACTTC.

The V call is TRBV30, the J call TRBJ1-2; 7 nucleotides agree with TRBD1. This CDR3 is built from 15 residues. Germline-derived CDR1 and CDR2 are GTSNPN and SVGIG (reference sequence). V trimming: 3 bases; J trimming: 5 bases; junction bases outside the gene matches: 12. The CDR3 DNA reads as TGTGCCTGGAGCAACCCGTGGGACAGACTATATGGCTACACCTTC. This gives the protein CAWSNPWDRLYGYTF.

The J gene is TRBJ2-1, the V gene TRBV28; 10 bases align to TRBD2. V shed 5 bases and J 6 bases; nucleotides not matched to a gene: 4. From germline, CDR1 is MDHEN and CDR2 SYDVKM. The CDR3 consists of 14 residues. For the CDR3, the DNA is TGTGCCAGCAGTGAGCGGGAGGGACTCAATGAGCAGTTCTTC. Amino acids: CASSEREGLNEQFF.